The 11 T cell receptor beta chains given below trace back to one sample, sequenced in a study of beta chain features in type 1 diabetes. Every isolated RNA sample was fully reverse transcribed, so sequencing captured expressed TCRB transcripts. TCRdb's table, derived via immunoSEQ multiplex PCR, lists solely in-frame clones and lacks some. The sample lists 100,000 to 150,000 clones, about 18% occurring once. The antigens these receptors bind are not known. Study-wide results and caveats: Among patients with Type 1 diabetes, TCRB CDR3s were moderately but significantly shorter in every one of the four CD4+ subsets.

The source material was central memory CD4+ T cells from blood. These receptors were collected from a man aged 18-30 years with type 1 diabetes.

This chain connects TRBV7-2 to TRBJ1-6, with 7 nucleotides matching TRBD1. Germline V gives CDR1 SGHTA, CDR2 FQGNSA. There are 14 residues in the CDR3. Trimming at V came to 5 bases and at J to 9 bases, leaving 7 bases not matched to a gene. CDR3 region: CASSTKTGPSPLHF. Here the CDR3 DNA reads TGTGCCAGCAGCACTAAGACAGGGCCTTCACCCCTCCACTTT.

The chain joins TRBV29-1 to TRBJ2-1; a possible D gene is TRBD2 (7 bases). The CDR3 sequence is 13 residues long. V was clipped by 6 bases and J by 8 bases, with 17 bases between them. Germline CDR1 and CDR2: SQVTM and ANQGSEA. The CDR3 spells CSVGRGGPDEQFF. The CDR3 DNA sequence: TGCAGCGTGGGACGCGGGGGCCCCGATGAGCAGTTCTTC.

The J gene is TRBJ2-5, the V gene TRBV10-3, with a weak D call TRBD1 (5 bases). This CDR3 has 15 amino acids. Looked up from germline, CDR1 is ENHRY and CDR2 is SYGVKD. V lost 3 bases and J 1 base, leaving 12 bases between the germline ends. The CDR3 nucleotides are TGTGCCATCAGTGACCCACAGGAAGCCCAAGAGACCCAGTACTTC. Amino acid sequence: CAISDPQEAQETQYF.

This clone was seen a few times. The chain employs TRBV29-1 and TRBJ2-7; maybe TRBD1 (5 bases). Trimming cost V 7 bases and J 0 bases, with 13 bases left between them. This CDR3 region has 13 residues. Germline V CDR1 and CDR2: SQVTM, ANQGSEA. The CDR3 nucleotides read TGCAGCGGTAAGCAGGGTAGCTCCTACGAGCAGTACTTC. Residues: CSGKQGSSYEQYF.

The sample holds a few counts of this clone. The CDR3 loop is CASGSVTGELFF. CDR3 in DNA: TGTGCTAGTGGTTCGGTCACCGGGGAGCTGTTTTTT. This chain joins TRBV12-5 and TRBJ2-2; D not certain. The V end lost 4 bases, the J end lost 4 bases, and 4 bases lay between the germline ends. This CDR3 contains 12 residues. Per the germline V gene, CDR1 is LGHNT and CDR2 is FRNRAP.

A few counts support this clone. CDR3 residues: CASSLQYSNTEAFF. In nucleotides, the CDR3 is TGTGCCAGCAGCTTACAGTACAGTAACACTGAAGCTTTCTTT. The chain recombines TRBV7-2 with TRBJ1-1; no clear D. V gave up 2 bases and J gave up 2 bases, with 9 bases separating them. The CDR3 spans 14 residues. Germline V gene sequence: CDR1 SGHTA, CDR2 FQGNSA.

The genes are TRBV2 and TRBJ1-2; D is uncertain. The CDR3 runs to 13 residues. The V end lost 4 bases, the J end lost 2 bases, and 8 bases lay between the germline ends. The germline gives CDR1 SNHLY, CDR2 FYNNEI. CDR3 nucleotides: TGTGCCAGCAGTGGGACGGGAAACTATGGCTACACCTTC. This gives the protein CASSGTGNYGYTF.

The V and J genes are TRBV14 and TRBJ2-7, with TRBD1 matching over 9 bases. The CDR3 has 15 amino acids. V lost 4 bases, J lost 2 bases, and 6 bases stayed unmatched. Germline V CDR1 and CDR2: SGHDN, FVKESK. CDR3 in DNA: TGTGCCAGCAGCCCGGACAGGGGTAGGACCTACGAGCAGTACTTC. Translated, it gives CASSPDRGRTYEQYF.

The V call is TRBV9, the J call TRBJ2-5; D unclear. V lost 4 bases and J 1 base, leaving 8 bases between the germline ends. Looked up from germline, CDR1 is SGDLS and CDR2 is YYNGEE. This CDR3 has 13 residues. CDR3 in amino acids: CASSPSPQETQYF. The CDR3, as DNA: TGTGCCAGCAGCCCGAGCCCCCAAGAGACCCAGTACTTC.

This sequence joins TRBV27 and TRBJ1-2, with no clear D. The CDR3 runs to 15 residues. With 6 bases removed from V and 8 bases from J, the gap between germline ends came to 22 bases. Germline V gives CDR1 MNHEY, CDR2 SMNVEV (reference sequence). CDR3 sequence reads: CASSLGWPSAGGYTF. The CDR3 DNA sequence: TGTGCCAGCAGCCTGGGATGGCCGTCGGCGGGAGGCTACACCTTC.

The V gene is TRBV19, the J gene TRBJ1-2; perhaps TRBD1 as D (6 bases). Trimming left V 0 bases short and J 4 bases short, with 24 bases between. CDR1 is LNHDA, CDR2 SQIVND, per germline (reference sequence). This CDR3 contains 19 residues. CDR3 sequence (DNA): TGTGCCAGTAGTATAGATCGCCGAGGTCCCAACAGGGACCTCTATGGCTACACCTTC. As protein: CASSIDRRGPNRDLYGYTF.